These 11 T cell receptor beta chains were sequenced from one sample in a study of CD8 T cells in Susac syndrome. An input of about 0.45 to 1 ug of RNA was subjected to reverse transcription using random hexamers. TCRdb independently ran MiXCR on the immunoSEQ multiplex PCR reads; one entry per CDR3 protein. The sample has about 130,000 distinct CDR3 sequences; around 95% are singletons. Sequenced sample: CD4+ T cells from PBMCs. Receptors originate from a human donor in good health.

This clonotype was seen a handful of times. The V call is TRBV30, the J call TRBJ2-1; TRBD2 aligns across 10 bases. This CDR3 is 15 amino acids long. V was pared by 3 bases and J by 8 bases, with 10 bases of the junction left unmatched. Per the germline V gene, CDR1 is GTSNPN and CDR2 is SVGIG (reference sequence). The CDR3 coding sequence is TGTGCCTGGAGCCCTTGGCTAGCGGGAGAGGATGAGCAGTTCTTC. It yields the protein CAWSPWLAGEDEQFF.

The chain has TRBV24-1 and TRBJ1-1; a possible D gene is TRBD1 (6 bases). V dropped 3 bases and J dropped 4 bases, with 11 bases sitting between them. The length of the CDR3 is 14 residues. Germline V CDR1 and CDR2: KGHDR, SFDVKD. This chain's CDR3 is CATSDLTGSTEAFF. CDR3 sequence (DNA): TGTGCCACCAGTGATCTAACAGGGAGCACTGAAGCTTTCTTT.

The chain combines TRBV10-3 with TRBJ1-1, with TRBD1 matching over 8 bases. J lost 4 bases, V lost 6 bases, and 7 bases had no gene match. Germline lookup yields CDR1 ENHRY and CDR2 SYGVKD. There are 14 residues in the CDR3. The CDR3 region has the DNA TGTGCCATCAGGGGGACAGGAGGCGGCACTGAAGCTTTCTTT. The encoded protein is CAIRGTGGGTEAFF.

V and J are TRBV5-1 and TRBJ2-7; 9 bases align to TRBD1. Germline V gene lookup returns CDR1 SGHRS and CDR2 YFSETQ. CDR3 length: 14 residues. Germline trimming cut 0 bases from V and 9 bases from J; bases unmatched to any gene: 7. CDR3 nucleotides: TGCGCCAGCAGCTTGGGGGACAGGGATCCTTGGCAGTACTTC. It specifies CASSLGDRDPWQYF.

Only a few counts were recorded for this clonotype. The V gene is TRBV14, the J gene TRBJ1-1; D is ambiguous. The germline V gene encodes CDR1 SGHDN and CDR2 FVKESK. With 4 bases removed from V and 2 bases from J, the gap between germline ends came to 14 bases. This CDR3 has 15 residues. The CDR3 loop reads CASSPIGSGNTEAFF. The CDR3, as DNA: TGTGCCAGCAGCCCAATAGGTTCTGGTAACACTGAAGCTTTCTTT.

V and J are TRBV18 and TRBJ1-2; the D gene is possibly TRBD1 (5 bases). The V and J ends lost 2 bases and 4 bases respectively, with 17 bases between them. Germline V CDR1 and CDR2: KGHSH, LQKENI. The CDR3 length is 16 residues. The CDR3 DNA reads TGTGCCAGCTCACCAATACAGGCAGACGGATTCTATGGCTACACCTTC. Translated, it gives CASSPIQADGFYGYTF.

V and J are TRBV9 and TRBJ2-7; 7 nucleotides line up with TRBD1. This CDR3 spans 16 amino acids. The V segment lost 3 bases and the J segment 2 bases; nucleotides outside the gene matches: 11. Looked up from germline, CDR1 is SGDLS and CDR2 is YYNGEE. CDR3 DNA: TGTGCCAGCAGCGACAACCGGGACAGCGCAACCTACGAGCAGTACTTC. This codes for CASSDNRDSATYEQYF.

J is TRBJ2-1 and V is TRBV5-6; TRBD2 agrees at 12 bases. The junction had 4 bases not matched to a gene; V was cut back by 3 bases and J by 6 bases. The germline gives CDR1 SGHDT, CDR2 YYEEEE. This CDR3 is 15 amino acids long. The CDR3 DNA is TGTGCCAGCAGCTCCCGGACTAGCGGGGCCAATGAGCAGTTCTTC. Translated, it gives CASSSRTSGANEQFF.

The chain combines TRBV5-1 with TRBJ1-2, with 9 bases lining up with TRBD1. Trimming cost V 0 bases and J 5 bases; bases outside gene matches: 8. There are 16 residues in the CDR3. CDR1 and CDR2 (germline): SGHRS, YFSETQ. The chain's CDR3 is CASSLAKRQGGYGYTF. The CDR3 region has the DNA TGCGCCAGCAGCTTGGCCAAGAGACAGGGGGGTTATGGCTACACCTTC.

The gene calls are TRBV3-1 and TRBJ2-4; possible D gene TRBD2, 6 bases. This CDR3 has 13 residues. Germline loops: CDR1 LGHDT, CDR2 YNNKEL (reference sequence). With 2 bases removed from V and 8 bases from J, the gap between germline ends came to 10 bases. For the CDR3, the DNA is TGTGCCAGCAGCCAAAGAGGGACTGACATTCAGTACTTC. As protein: CASSQRGTDIQYF.

The gene calls are TRBV7-9 and TRBJ2-5; 12 bases map to TRBD2. Germline CDR1 SEHNR, CDR2 FQNEAQ (reference sequence). The trim removed 5 bases at V and 3 bases at J, leaving 4 bases unmatched. The CDR3 runs 15 residues. The CDR3 sequence is CASSPSGRGEETQYF. CDR3 coding DNA: TGTGCCAGCAGCCCTAGCGGGAGGGGTGAAGAGACCCAGTACTTC.